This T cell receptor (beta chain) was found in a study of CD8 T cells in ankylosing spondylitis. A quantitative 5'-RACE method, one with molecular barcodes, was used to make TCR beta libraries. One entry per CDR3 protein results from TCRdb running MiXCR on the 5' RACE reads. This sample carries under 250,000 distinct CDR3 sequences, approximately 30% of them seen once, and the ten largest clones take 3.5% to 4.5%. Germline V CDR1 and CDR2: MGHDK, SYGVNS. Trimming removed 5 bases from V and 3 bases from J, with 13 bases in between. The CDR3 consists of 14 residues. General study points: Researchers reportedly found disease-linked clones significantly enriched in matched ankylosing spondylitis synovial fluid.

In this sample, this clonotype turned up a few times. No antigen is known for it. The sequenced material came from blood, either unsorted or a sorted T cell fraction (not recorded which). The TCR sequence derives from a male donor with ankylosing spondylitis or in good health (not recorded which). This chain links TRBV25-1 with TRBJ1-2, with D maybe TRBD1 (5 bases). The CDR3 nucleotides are TGTGCCAGCAGTCCTCCGGGACGGTACTATGGCTACACCTTC. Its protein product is CASSPPGRYYGYTF.